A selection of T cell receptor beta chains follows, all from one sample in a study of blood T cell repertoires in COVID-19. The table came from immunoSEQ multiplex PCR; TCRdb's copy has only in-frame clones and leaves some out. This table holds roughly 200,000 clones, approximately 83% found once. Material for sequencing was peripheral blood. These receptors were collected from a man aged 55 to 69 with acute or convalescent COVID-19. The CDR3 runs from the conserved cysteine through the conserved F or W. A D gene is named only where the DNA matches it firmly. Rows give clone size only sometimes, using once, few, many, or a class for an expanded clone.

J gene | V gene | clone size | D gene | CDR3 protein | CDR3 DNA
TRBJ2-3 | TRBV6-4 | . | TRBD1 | CASGQGGWDTQYF | TGTGCCAGTGGACAGGGAGGATGGGATACGCAGTATTTT
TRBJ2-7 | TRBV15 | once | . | CATSSRTASYEQYF | TGTGCCACCAGCAGCCGGACAGCCTCCTACGAGCAGTACTTC
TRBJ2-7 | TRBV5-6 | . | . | CASSLVSISYEQYF | TGTGCCAGCAGCTTGGTATCTATTTCCTACGAGCAGTACTTC
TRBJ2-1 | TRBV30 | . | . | CAWSKRSGYLYNEQFF | TGTGCCTGGAGTAAAAGGAGTGGGTATCTTTACAATGAGCAGTTCTTC
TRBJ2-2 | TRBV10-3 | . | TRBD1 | CAISDAGTGNTGELFF | TGTGCCATCAGTGACGCCGGGACAGGGAACACCGGGGAGCTGTTTTTT
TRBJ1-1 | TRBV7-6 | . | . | CASSFGGGTEAFF | TGTGCCAGCAGCTTTGGGGGAGGCACTGAAGCTTTCTTT
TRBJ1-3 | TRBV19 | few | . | CASSIGQQQPPGNTIYF | TGTGCCAGTAGTATTGGACAACAACAGCCCCCTGGAAACACCATATATTTT
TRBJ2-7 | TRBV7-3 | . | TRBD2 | CASSLKGGRSYEQYF | TGTGCCAGCAGCTTAAAAGGCGGGAGGAGCTACGAGCAGTACTTC
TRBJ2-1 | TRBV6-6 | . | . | CASSPLLTPSSYNEQFF | TGTGCCAGCAGTCCTCTACTGACACCGAGCTCCTACAATGAGCAGTTCTTC
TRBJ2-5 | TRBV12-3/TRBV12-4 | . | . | CASSPLNSGTQYF | TGTGCCAGCAGTCCCCTGAATTCAGGGACCCAGTACTTC
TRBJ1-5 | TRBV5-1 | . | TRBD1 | CASSRTGGIQPQHF | TGCGCCAGCAGCCGGACAGGGGGGATTCAGCCCCAGCATTTT
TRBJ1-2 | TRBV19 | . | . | CATPRAPGTGQGYTF | TGTGCCACCCCAAGAGCCCCCGGAACAGGTCAAGGCTACACCTTC
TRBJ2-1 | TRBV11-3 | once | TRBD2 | CASSHGTSGGYNEQFF | TGTGCCAGCAGCCACGGGACTAGCGGGGGATACAATGAGCAGTTCTTC
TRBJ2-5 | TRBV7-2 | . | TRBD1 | CASSFLDREETQYF | TGTGCCAGCAGCTTCCTCGACAGGGAAGAGACCCAGTACTTC
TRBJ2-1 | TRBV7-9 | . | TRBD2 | CASSLGPLGLAGAKNEQFF | TGTGCCAGCAGCTTAGGCCCGCTCGGGCTAGCGGGAGCAAAGAATGAGCAGTTCTTC
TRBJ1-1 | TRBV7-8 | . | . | CASSLEEGEAFF | TGTGCCAGCAGCTTAGAGGAGGGGGAAGCTTTCTTT
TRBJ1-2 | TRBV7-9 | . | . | CASSLGSYGYTF | TGTGCCAGCAGCTTAGGTAGCTATGGCTACACCTTC
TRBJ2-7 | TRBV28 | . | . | CASTIGGYEQYF | TGTGCCAGCACGATAGGGGGCTACGAGCAGTACTTC
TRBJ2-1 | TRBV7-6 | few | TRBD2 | CASSLDSGRSNEQFF | TGTGCCAGCAGCTTGGATAGCGGGAGGTCCAATGAGCAGTTCTTC
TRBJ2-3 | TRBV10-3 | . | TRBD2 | CAIMTSPSTDTQYF | TGTGCCATCATGACTAGCCCTAGCACAGATACGCAGTATTTT
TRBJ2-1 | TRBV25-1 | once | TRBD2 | CASSGRLAGNEQFF | TGTGCCAGCAGTGGACGACTAGCGGGAAATGAGCAGTTCTTC
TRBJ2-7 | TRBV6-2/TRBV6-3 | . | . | CASSYSGVMVPYEQYF | TGTGCCAGCAGTTATTCAGGGGTAATGGTCCCCTACGAGCAGTACTTC
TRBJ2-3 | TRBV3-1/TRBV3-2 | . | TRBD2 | CASSQVFVGLADTSTDTQYF | TGTGCCAGCAGCCAAGTATTCGTTGGACTAGCGGATACTAGCACAGATACGCAGTATTTT
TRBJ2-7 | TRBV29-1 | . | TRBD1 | CSVTRDRAYEQYF | TGCAGCGTTACCCGGGACAGGGCCTACGAGCAGTACTTC
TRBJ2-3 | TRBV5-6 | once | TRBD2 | CASSLGSGSTDTQYF | TGTGCCAGCAGCTTGGGTAGCGGGAGTACAGATACGCAGTATTTT
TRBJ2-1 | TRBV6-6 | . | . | CASSYFGGLNNEQFF | TGTGCCAGCAGTTACTTCGGGGGACTTAACAATGAGCAGTTCTTC
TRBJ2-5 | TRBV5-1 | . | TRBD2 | CASSPGRGGVGETQYF | TGCGCCAGCAGCCCTGGTCGGGGAGGGGTTGGAGAGACCCAGTACTTC
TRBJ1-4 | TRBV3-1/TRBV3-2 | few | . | CASSPATNEKLFF | TGTGCCAGCAGTCCAGCAACTAATGAAAAACTGTTTTTT
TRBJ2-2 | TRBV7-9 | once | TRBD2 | CASSLGTSGRASTGELFF | TGTGCCAGCAGCTTAGGGACTAGCGGGAGGGCCTCCACCGGGGAGCTGTTTTTT
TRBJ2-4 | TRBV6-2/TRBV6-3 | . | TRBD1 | CASSSHQGAAKNIQYF | TGTGCCAGCAGTTCTCACCAGGGGGCGGCCAAAAACATTCAGTACTTC
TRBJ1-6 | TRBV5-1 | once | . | CASSMTVGDNNSPLHF | TGCGCCAGCAGCATGACGGTCGGGGACAATAATTCACCCCTCCACTTT
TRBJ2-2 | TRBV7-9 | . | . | CASSPGRGTGELFF | TGTGCCAGCAGCCCCGGTCGGGGGACCGGGGAGCTGTTTTTT
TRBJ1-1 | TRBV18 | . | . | CASSQGLNTEAFF | TGTGCCAGCTCACAGGGGTTGAACACTGAAGCTTTCTTT